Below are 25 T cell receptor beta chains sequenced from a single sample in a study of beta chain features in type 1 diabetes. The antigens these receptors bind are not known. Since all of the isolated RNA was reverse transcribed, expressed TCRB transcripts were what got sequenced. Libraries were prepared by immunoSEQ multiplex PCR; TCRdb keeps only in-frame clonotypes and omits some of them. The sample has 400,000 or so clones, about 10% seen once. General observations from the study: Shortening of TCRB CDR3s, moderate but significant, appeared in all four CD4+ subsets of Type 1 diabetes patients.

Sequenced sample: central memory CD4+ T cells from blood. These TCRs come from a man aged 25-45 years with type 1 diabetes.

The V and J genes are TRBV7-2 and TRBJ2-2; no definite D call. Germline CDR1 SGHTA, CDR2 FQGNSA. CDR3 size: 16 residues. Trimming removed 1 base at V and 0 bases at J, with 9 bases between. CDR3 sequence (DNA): TGTGCCAGCAGCTTAGAAGGGCGAGCGAACACCGGGGAGCTGTTTTTT. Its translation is CASSLEGRANTGELFF.

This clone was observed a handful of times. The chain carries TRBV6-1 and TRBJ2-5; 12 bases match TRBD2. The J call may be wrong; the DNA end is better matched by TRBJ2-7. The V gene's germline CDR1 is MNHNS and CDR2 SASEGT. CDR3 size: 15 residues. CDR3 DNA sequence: TGTGCCAGCGGACTAGCGGGATCCTACTCCTACGAGCAGTACTTC. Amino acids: CASGLAGSYSYEQYF.

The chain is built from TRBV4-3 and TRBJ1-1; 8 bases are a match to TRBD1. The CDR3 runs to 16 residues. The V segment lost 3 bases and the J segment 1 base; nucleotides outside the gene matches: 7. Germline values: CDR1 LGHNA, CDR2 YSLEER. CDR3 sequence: CASSHSPGQENTEAFF. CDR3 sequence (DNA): TGCGCCAGCAGCCACTCACCGGGACAGGAGAACACTGAAGCTTTCTTT.

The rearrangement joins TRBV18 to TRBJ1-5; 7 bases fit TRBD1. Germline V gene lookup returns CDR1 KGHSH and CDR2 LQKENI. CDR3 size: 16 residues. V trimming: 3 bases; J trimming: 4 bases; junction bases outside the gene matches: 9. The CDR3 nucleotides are TGTGCCAGCTCACCCTCCGACAGGGTTTCAAATCAGCCCCAGCATTTT. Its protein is CASSPSDRVSNQPQHF. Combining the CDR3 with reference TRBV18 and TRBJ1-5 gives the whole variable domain NAGVMQNPRHLVRRRGQEARLRCSPMKGHSHVYWYRQLPEEGLKFMVYLQKENIIDESGMPKERFSAEFPKEGPSILRIQQVVRGDSAAYFCASSPSDRVSNQPQHFGDGTRLSIL.

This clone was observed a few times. CDR3 DNA sequence: TGTGCCAGCAGCCTGACAGGGAGTTGGACAGATACGCAGTATTTT. This codes for CASSLTGSWTDTQYF. The rearrangement joins TRBV7-3 to TRBJ2-3, with 7 nucleotides matching TRBD1. Germline trimming cut 5 bases from V and 3 bases from J; bases unmatched to any gene: 8. This CDR3 is 15 amino acids long. Germline CDR1 is SGHTA and CDR2 is FQGTGA.

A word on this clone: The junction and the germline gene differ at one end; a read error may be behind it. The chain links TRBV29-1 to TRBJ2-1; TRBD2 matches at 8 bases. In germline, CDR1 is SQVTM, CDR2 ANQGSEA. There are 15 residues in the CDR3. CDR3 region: CSAPGAGGPYSEQFF. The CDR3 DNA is TGCAGCGCCCCGGGGGCGGGAGGTCCTTACAGTGAGCAGTTCTTC.

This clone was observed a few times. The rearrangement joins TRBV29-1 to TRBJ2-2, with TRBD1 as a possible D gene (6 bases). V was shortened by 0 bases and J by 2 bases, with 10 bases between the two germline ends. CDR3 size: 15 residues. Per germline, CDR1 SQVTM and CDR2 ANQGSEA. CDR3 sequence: CSVEDTGTNTGELFF. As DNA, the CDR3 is TGCAGCGTTGAAGATACAGGGACAAACACCGGGGAGCTGTTTTTT.

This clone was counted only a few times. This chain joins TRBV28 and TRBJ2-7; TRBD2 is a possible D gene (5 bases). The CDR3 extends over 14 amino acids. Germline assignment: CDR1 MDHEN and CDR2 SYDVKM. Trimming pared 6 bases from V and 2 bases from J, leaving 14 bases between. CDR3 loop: CASRPRRGTYEQYF. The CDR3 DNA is TGTGCCAGCAGACCAAGGAGAGGGACCTACGAGCAGTACTTC.

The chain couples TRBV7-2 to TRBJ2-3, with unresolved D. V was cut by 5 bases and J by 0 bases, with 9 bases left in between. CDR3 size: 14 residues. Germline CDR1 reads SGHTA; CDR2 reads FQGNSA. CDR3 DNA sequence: TGTGCCAGCAGCCGCGACATTAGCACAGATACGCAGTATTTT. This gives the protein CASSRDISTDTQYF. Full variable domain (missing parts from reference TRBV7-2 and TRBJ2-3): GAGVSQSPSNKVTEKGKDVELRCDPISGHTALYWYRQSLGQGLEFLIYFQGNSAPDKSGLPSDRFSAERTGGSVSTLTIQRTQQEDSAVYLCASSRDISTDTQYFGPGTRLTVL.

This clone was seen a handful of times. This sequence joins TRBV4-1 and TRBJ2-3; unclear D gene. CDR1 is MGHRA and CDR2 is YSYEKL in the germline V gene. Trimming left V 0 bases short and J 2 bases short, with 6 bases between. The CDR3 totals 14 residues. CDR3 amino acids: CASSQDLHTDTQYF. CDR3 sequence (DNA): TGCGCCAGCAGCCAAGACTTACACACAGATACGCAGTATTTT.

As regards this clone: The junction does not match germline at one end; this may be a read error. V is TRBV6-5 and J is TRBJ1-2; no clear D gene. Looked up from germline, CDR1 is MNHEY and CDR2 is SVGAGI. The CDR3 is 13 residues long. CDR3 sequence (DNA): TGTGCCAGCAGTTACGGTTTATCAAACAGCCGAGGATTC. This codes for CASSYGLSNSRGF.

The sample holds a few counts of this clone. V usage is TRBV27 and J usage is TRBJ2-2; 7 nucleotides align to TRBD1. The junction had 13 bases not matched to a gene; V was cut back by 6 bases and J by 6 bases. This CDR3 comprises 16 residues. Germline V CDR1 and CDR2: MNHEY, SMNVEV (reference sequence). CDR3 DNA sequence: TGTGCCAGCAGCACTCCCCGGGACAGATATTCCGGGGAGCTGTTTTTT. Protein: CASSTPRDRYSGELFF.

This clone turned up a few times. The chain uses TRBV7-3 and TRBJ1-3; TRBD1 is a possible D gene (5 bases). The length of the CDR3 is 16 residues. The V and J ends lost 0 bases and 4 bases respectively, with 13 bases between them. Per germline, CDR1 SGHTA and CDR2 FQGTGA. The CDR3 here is CASSLTAPGSGNTIYF. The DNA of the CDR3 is TGTGCCAGCAGCTTAACGGCCCCAGGGTCCGGAAACACCATATATTTT.

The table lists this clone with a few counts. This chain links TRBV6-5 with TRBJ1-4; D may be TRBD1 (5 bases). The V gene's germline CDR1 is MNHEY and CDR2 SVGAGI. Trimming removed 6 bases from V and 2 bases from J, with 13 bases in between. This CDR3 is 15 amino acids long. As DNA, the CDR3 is TGTGCCAGCAGCGGATCGGGGCAGACTAATGAAAAACTGTTTTTT. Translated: CASSGSGQTNEKLFF.

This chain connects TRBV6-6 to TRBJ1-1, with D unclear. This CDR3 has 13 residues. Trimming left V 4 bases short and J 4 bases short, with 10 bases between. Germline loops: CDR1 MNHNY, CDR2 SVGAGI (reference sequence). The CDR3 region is CASSSPGSTEAFF. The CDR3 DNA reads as TGTGCCAGCAGTTCGCCGGGCAGCACTGAAGCTTTCTTT.

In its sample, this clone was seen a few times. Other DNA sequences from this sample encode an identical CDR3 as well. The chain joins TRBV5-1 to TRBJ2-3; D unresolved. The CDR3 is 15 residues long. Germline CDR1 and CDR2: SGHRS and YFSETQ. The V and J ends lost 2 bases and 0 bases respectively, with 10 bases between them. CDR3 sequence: CASSFSGASTDTQYF. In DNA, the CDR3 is TGCGCCAGCAGCTTTAGTGGCGCGAGCACAGATACGCAGTATTTT.

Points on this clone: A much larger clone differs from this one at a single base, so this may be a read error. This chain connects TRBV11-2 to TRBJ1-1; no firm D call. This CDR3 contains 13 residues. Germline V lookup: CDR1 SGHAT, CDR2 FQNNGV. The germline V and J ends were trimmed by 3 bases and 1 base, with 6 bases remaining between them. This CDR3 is CASSFRENTEAFF. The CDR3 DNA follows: TGTGCCAGCAGCTTTAGGGAGAACACTGAAGCTTTCTTT.

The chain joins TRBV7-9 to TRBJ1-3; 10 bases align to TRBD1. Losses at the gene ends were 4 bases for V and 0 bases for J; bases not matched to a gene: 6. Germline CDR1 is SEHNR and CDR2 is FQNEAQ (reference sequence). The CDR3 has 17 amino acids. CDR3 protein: CASSSYGQGVSGNTIYF. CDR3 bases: TGTGCCAGCAGCTCCTATGGACAGGGGGTCTCTGGAAACACCATATATTTT.

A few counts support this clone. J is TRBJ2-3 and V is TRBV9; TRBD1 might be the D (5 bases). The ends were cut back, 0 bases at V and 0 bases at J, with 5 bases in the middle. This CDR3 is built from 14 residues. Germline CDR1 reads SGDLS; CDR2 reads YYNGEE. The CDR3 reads CASSVEGSTDTQYF. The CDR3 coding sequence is TGTGCCAGCAGCGTAGAGGGGAGCACAGATACGCAGTATTTT.

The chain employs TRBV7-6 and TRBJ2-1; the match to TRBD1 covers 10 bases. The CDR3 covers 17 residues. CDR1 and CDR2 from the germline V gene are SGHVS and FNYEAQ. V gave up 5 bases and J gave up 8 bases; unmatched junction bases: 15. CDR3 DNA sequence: TGTGCCAGCAGCGAAATTCCCTTCCGGGACAGGGGTGATGAGCAGTTCTTC. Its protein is CASSEIPFRDRGDEQFF. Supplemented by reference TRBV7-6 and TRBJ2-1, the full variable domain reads GAGVSQSPRYKVTKRGQDVALRCDPISGHVSLYWYRQALGQGPEFLTYFNYEAQQDKSGLPNDRFSAERPEGSISTLTIQRTEQRDSAMYRCASSEIPFRDRGDEQFFGPGTRLTVL.

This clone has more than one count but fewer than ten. For the CDR3, the DNA is TGCGCCAGCAGAAGTACGGTCGGGAGCAATCAGCCCCAGCATTTT. Its protein is CASRSTVGSNQPQHF. The chain joins TRBV4-3 to TRBJ1-5; D unclear. The CDR3 spans 15 residues. Germline V gene data show CDR1 as LGHNA and CDR2 as YSLEER. The V end was cut by 6 bases, the J end by 1 base, with 13 bases between.

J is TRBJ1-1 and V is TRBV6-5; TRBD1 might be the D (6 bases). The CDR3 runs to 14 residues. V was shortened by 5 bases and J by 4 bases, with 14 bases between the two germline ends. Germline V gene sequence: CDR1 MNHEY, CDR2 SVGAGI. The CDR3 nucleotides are TGTGCCAGCAGTGACCGTCAGGGGACCACTGAAGCTTTCTTT. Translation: CASSDRQGTTEAFF.

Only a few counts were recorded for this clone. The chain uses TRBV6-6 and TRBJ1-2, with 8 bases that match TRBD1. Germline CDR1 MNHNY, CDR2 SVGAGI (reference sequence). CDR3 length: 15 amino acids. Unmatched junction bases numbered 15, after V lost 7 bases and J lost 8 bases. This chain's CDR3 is CASTPADREGYGYTF. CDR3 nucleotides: TGTGCCAGCACCCCAGCGGACAGGGAAGGGTACGGCTACACCTTC.

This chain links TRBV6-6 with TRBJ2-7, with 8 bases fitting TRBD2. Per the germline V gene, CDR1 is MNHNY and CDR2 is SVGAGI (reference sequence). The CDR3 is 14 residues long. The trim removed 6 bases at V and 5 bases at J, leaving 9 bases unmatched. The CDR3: CASSPPGGPNEQYF. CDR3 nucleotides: TGTGCCAGCAGCCCCCCGGGAGGGCCCAACGAGCAGTACTTC.

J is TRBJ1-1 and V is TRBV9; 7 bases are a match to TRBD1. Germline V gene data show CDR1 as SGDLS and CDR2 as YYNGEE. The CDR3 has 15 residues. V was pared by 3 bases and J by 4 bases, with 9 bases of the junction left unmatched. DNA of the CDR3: TGTGCCAGCAGCGGACTCGGGCCAGGGGGCACTGAAGCTTTCTTT. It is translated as CASSGLGPGGTEAFF.